This T cell receptor beta chain was identified during a study of vaccination and CD4 T cells after COVID-19. Study at large: A median of 101 days (range 35 to 161) separated diagnosis from post-COVID sampling.

This clonotype was picked up a small number of times. TCRdb analysed the PCR reads with MiXCR anew, one entry per CDR3 protein. The sample gives fewer than 25,000 distinct CDR3 sequences, 45% to 65% of which show up once; roughly 1% is in the top ten. The CDR3 spans 20 residues. J was trimmed by 0 bases and V by 0 bases; bases with no gene match: 9. The germline V gene has CDR1 MGHRA and CDR2 YSYEKL. The material was CD4+ T cells from blood, obtained before SARS-CoV-2 vaccination. The chain joins TRBV4-1 to TRBJ2-4; 12 nucleotides align to TRBD2. This sequence was found in a human donor who had recovered from COVID-19. The CDR3: CASSQDQTSGSLIAKNIQYF. Here the CDR3 DNA reads TGCGCCAGCAGCCAAGATCAGACTAGCGGGAGCCTAATAGCCAAAAACATTCAGTACTTC.